The sequence of this T cell receptor (beta chain) was determined in a study of blood T cell repertoires in COVID-19. Study context: Acute and convalescent COVID-19 specimens originated in the United States, Italy and Spain.

The germline V gene has CDR1 LNHDA and CDR2 SQIVND (reference sequence). There are 15 residues in the CDR3. V lost 1 base and J lost 0, with 8 bases in between. Measured with immunoSEQ multiplex PCR; TCRdb has only the in-frame clones, and not every one. The data contain 400,000 to 550,000 clones, more than 85% of them singletons. V and J are TRBV19 and TRBJ2-3; D ambiguous. The sequencing sample was made of peripheral blood. This TCR derives from a woman aged 30 to 39 with acute or convalescent COVID-19. Written as DNA, the CDR3 is TGTGCCAGTAGTATAGGTACAGAAAGCACAGATACGCAGTATTTT. Protein sequence: CASSIGTESTDTQYF.